These 23 T cell receptor beta chains originate from one sample sequenced in a study of CD8 T cells in ankylosing spondylitis. One entry per CDR3 protein, called by TCRdb with MiXCR from the 5' RACE reads. The repertoire consists of approximately 250,000 distinct CDR3 sequences, with roughly a quarter occurring once and the leading ten covering approximately 0.61%. The sample taken for sequencing was blood, either unsorted or a sorted T cell fraction (not recorded which). These receptor sequences come from a male donor with ankylosing spondylitis or in good health (not recorded which).

A few counts support this clonotype. V usage is TRBV20-1 and J usage is TRBJ2-1; 8 nucleotides agree with TRBD2. The V and J ends lost 1 base and 6 bases, in that order; junction bases with no gene match: 8. The CDR3 consists of 15 residues. Germline loops: CDR1 DFQATT, CDR2 SNEGSKA (reference sequence). The DNA of the CDR3 is TGCAGTGCTAGAGCCCTTGGCGGGGGGTTCAATGAGCAGTTCTTC. Encoded protein: CSARALGGGFNEQFF.

This sequence joins TRBV20-1 and TRBJ2-7, with 8 bases fitting TRBD1. CDR1 and CDR2 from the germline V gene are DFQATT and SNEGSKA (reference sequence). CDR3 size: 16 residues. The trim removed 1 base at V and 3 bases at J, leaving 11 bases unmatched. As DNA, the CDR3 is TGCAGTGCTAGAGTTCCCGCTAGACAGGGGAGCTACGAGCAGTACTTC. It yields the protein CSARVPARQGSYEQYF.

This clonotype was recorded at least ten times. V is TRBV24-1 and J is TRBJ2-3; 7 bases align to TRBD2. Germline lookup yields CDR1 KGHDR and CDR2 SFDVKD. CDR3 length: 16 amino acids. With V trimmed by 12 bases and J by 1 base, 15 bases remained unmatched. Here the CDR3 reads CASSGAADPRTDTQYF. CDR3 DNA: TGTGCCTCGAGCGGGGCAGCCGATCCCCGCACAGATACGCAGTATTTT.

In this sample, this clonotype turned up many times. CDR3 in DNA: TGTGCCAGCAGCAACCGACGGACTAATTCACCCCTCCACTTT. Protein product: CASSNRRTNSPLHF. This chain links TRBV5-5 with TRBJ1-6; D is unclear. Trimming took off 4 bases at V and 6 bases at J, with 11 bases between the two ends. CDR3 length: 14 residues. Per the germline V gene, CDR1 is SGHKS and CDR2 is YYEKEE (reference sequence).

This clonotype was detected only a few times. V gene TRBV20-1 combines with J gene TRBJ2-3, with TRBD2 identical over 12 bases. V lost 5 bases, J lost 4 bases, and 10 bases stayed unmatched. Germline-derived CDR1 and CDR2 are DFQATT and SNEGSKA (reference sequence). The CDR3 loop spans 16 amino acids. CDR3 nucleotides: TGCAGTGCTCGACGGGCTAGCGGGGGGGAGGCAGATACGCAGTATTTT. Protein: CSARRASGGEADTQYF.

This clonotype was seen many times. The J gene is TRBJ2-3, the V gene TRBV10-3; 8 bases align to TRBD2. Germline V gene lookup returns CDR1 ENHRY and CDR2 SYGVKD. J was trimmed by 2 bases and V by 4 bases; bases with no gene match: 5. The CDR3 is made up of 15 amino acids. CDR3 sequence: CAISAAGATTDTQYF. CDR3 DNA sequence: TGTGCCATCAGTGCAGCGGGGGCCACCACAGATACGCAGTATTTT.

The CDR3 DNA sequence: TGCAGTGCTAGAGATTCGGGTAGCGGGGGCGGCGAGACCCAGTACTTC. Translated, it gives CSARDSGSGGGETQYF. The rearrangement links TRBV20-1 to TRBJ2-5; 9 bases match TRBD2. This CDR3 is 16 amino acids long. Germline CDR1 reads DFQATT; CDR2 reads SNEGSKA (reference sequence). The V segment lost 0 bases and the J segment 5 bases; nucleotides outside the gene matches: 10.

This clonotype was counted only a few times. DNA for the CDR3: TGTGCCAGCAGCTCCCCGGGAGGGATCACTGAAGCTTTCTTT. Translated, it gives CASSSPGGITEAFF. This chain links TRBV5-4 with TRBJ1-1; D is unresolved. The CDR3 sequence is 14 residues long. Germline loops: CDR1 SGHNT, CDR2 YYREEE (reference sequence). Trimming stripped 3 bases from V and 4 bases from J, with 13 bases between.

The chain has TRBV5-1 and TRBJ2-1; 8 bases are shared with TRBD2. This CDR3 spans 14 amino acids. Germline CDR1 SGHRS, CDR2 YFSETQ. The trim removed 4 bases at V and 10 bases at J, leaving 10 bases unmatched. This chain's CDR3 is CASSNPLAGHEQFF. The CDR3 bases are TGCGCCAGCAGCAACCCCTTAGCGGGGCACGAGCAGTTCTTC.

The V and J genes are TRBV20-1 and TRBJ1-1, with 7 bases that match TRBD1. With V trimmed by 6 bases and J by 8 bases, 15 bases remained unmatched. This CDR3 comprises 14 residues. Looked up from germline, CDR1 is DFQATT and CDR2 is SNEGSKA (reference sequence). The CDR3 protein is CSAPHYRGNGEAFF. The CDR3, as DNA: TGCAGTGCCCCTCATTACAGGGGTAACGGAGAAGCTTTCTTT.

The rearrangement joins TRBV12-3 or TRBV12-4 to TRBJ2-1, with no clear D. Trimming removed 2 bases from V and 8 bases from J, with 13 bases in between. This CDR3 comprises 14 residues. This CDR3 reads CASSLFIWRDEQFF. The CDR3 nucleotides are TGTGCCAGCAGTTTATTCATCTGGAGAGATGAGCAGTTCTTC.

This chain joins TRBV29-1 and TRBJ2-7; the D gene is possibly TRBD1 (6 bases). Trimming shortened V by 6 bases and J by 5 bases, and 17 bases separated the two germline ends. Per the germline V gene, CDR1 is SQVTM and CDR2 is ANQGSEA. The CDR3 extends over 13 amino acids. CDR3 nucleotide sequence: TGCAGCGTCGGCAGGGGTTCCGAACACGAGCAGTACTTC. Protein: CSVGRGSEHEQYF.

This clonotype was detected many times. J is TRBJ2-3 and V is TRBV11-2; 12 bases map to TRBD2. Germline CDR1 and CDR2: SGHAT and FQNNGV. The CDR3 is made up of 16 amino acids. With 5 bases clipped from V and 2 bases from J, the junction kept 5 bases outside the gene matches. CDR3 coding DNA: TGTGCCAGCAGCCGGACTAGCGGGGTCCCCACAGATACGCAGTATTTT. Translated, it gives CASSRTSGVPTDTQYF.

The genes are TRBV20-1 and TRBJ1-4; TRBD1 matches at 7 bases. CDR1 DFQATT and CDR2 SNEGSKA come from the germline V gene (reference sequence). CDR3 length: 14 residues. V shed 0 bases and J 7 bases; nucleotides not matched to a gene: 5. CDR3 sequence reads: CSARDRQGREKLFF. The CDR3 DNA is TGCAGTGCTAGAGATCGACAGGGCCGTGAAAAACTGTTTTTT.

This sequence joins TRBV15 and TRBJ2-7; D might be TRBD1 (6 bases). Germline loops: CDR1 LNHNV, CDR2 YYDKDF (reference sequence). V was shortened by 0 bases and J by 1 base, with 13 bases between the two germline ends. The CDR3 is 16 amino acids. The CDR3 coding sequence is TGTGCCACCAGCAGAGATCTGGGGGCAGAATCCTACGAGCAGTACTTC. This encodes CATSRDLGAESYEQYF.

The chain has TRBV20-1 and TRBJ2-7; D ambiguous. CDR3 length: 17 amino acids. The V gene lost 3 bases and the J gene lost 4 bases, with 25 bases spanning the gap. Germline assignment: CDR1 DFQATT and CDR2 SNEGSKA (reference sequence). The CDR3 DNA sequence: TGCAGTGCTAGGACCGAATCCATTGGGAAGGTCATTTACGAGCAGTACTTC. Its translation is CSARTESIGKVIYEQYF.

This clonotype was counted at least ten times. The rearrangement uses TRBV21-1 and TRBJ1-2; the D call of TRBD1 is as the table states it, not checked on the DNA. TRBV21-1 is annotated as a pseudogene. The CDR3 runs to 13 residues. CDR3 DNA sequence: TGTGCCACCCCCCGGGACAGGGACTATGGCTACACCTTC. The encoded protein is CATPRDRDYGYTF.

This clonotype was recorded at least ten times. The V call is TRBV15, the J call TRBJ1-1; the D gene is possibly TRBD1 (6 bases). This CDR3 comprises 14 residues. Germline CDR1 reads LNHNV; CDR2 reads YYDKDF (reference sequence). V was cut by 3 bases and J by 4 bases, with 12 bases left in between. DNA for the CDR3: TGTGCCACCAGCAGCAACAGGGTCGTCACTGAAGCTTTCTTT. This sequence encodes CATSSNRVVTEAFF.

Only a few counts were recorded for this clonotype. This sequence joins TRBV12-3 or TRBV12-4 and TRBJ1-5, with no clear D. The V end was cut by 4 bases, the J end by 4 bases, with 8 bases between. The CDR3 has 13 amino acids. CDR3 loop: CASSYPGNQPQHF. CDR3 DNA sequence: TGTGCCAGCAGTTACCCCGGGAATCAGCCCCAGCATTTT.

The chain is built from TRBV13 and TRBJ1-2; D not resolved. V lost 2 bases to trimming and J lost 2 bases, with 9 bases between them. The CDR3 spans 14 residues. CDR1 is PRHDT, CDR2 FYEKMQ, per germline (reference sequence). This chain's CDR3 is CASSLRAGNYGYTF. CDR3 DNA: TGTGCCAGCAGCTTAAGGGCCGGCAACTATGGCTACACCTTC.

Many counts were recorded for this clonotype. This rearrangement joins TRBV20-1 to TRBJ2-2; D gene ambiguous. V lost 5 bases to trimming and J lost 4 bases, with 11 bases between them. CDR1 and CDR2 from the germline V gene are DFQATT and SNEGSKA (reference sequence). CDR3 length equals 13 residues. CDR3 sequence (DNA): TGCAGTGCTCCGAGACGAGGCACCGGGGAGCTGTTTTTT. It encodes CSAPRRGTGELFF.

In this sample, this clonotype turned up many times. This rearrangement joins TRBV5-5 to TRBJ2-5; a possible D gene is TRBD2 (5 bases). Looked up from germline, CDR1 is SGHKS and CDR2 is YYEKEE (reference sequence). The CDR3 extends over 14 amino acids. The V end was cut by 1 base, the J end by 4 bases, with 11 bases between. DNA of the CDR3: TGTGCCAGCAGCTTGTACTTCGAGGGAGAGACCCAGTACTTC. The encoded protein is CASSLYFEGETQYF.

In its sample, this clonotype was seen many times. The CDR3, as DNA: TGTGCCAGCAGTAGACAGGGAATACAGGACTACGAGCAGTACTTC. It encodes CASSRQGIQDYEQYF. The chain employs TRBV12-3 or TRBV12-4 and TRBJ2-7, with TRBD1 identical over 7 bases. Losses at the gene ends were 5 bases for V and 3 bases for J; bases not matched to a gene: 10. This CDR3 contains 15 residues.